One sample yielded the 32 T cell receptor beta chains listed below, sequenced in a study of control samples from healthy donors and cancer patients (TCRdb year 2020). The method behind the library was the immunoSEQ multiplex PCR assay. What TCRdb holds here is the immuneACCESS table cut down to in-frame rearrangements. Part of the clones is not present; checked against another copy, under half of the missing clones reflect an unresolved V gene, and the others are unexplained. Across this sample there are about 100,000 clones, with approximately 82% seen only once. Around 6.4% of the sample comes from the top ten. Material: blood. The receptors originated from a man between 18 and 35 years old in good health.

J is TRBJ2-5 and V is TRBV5-1, with 7 bases fitting TRBD2. The CDR3 has 14 amino acids. The V gene's germline CDR1 is SGHRS and CDR2 YFSETQ. The J segment lost 4 bases and the V segment lost 2 bases, leaving 5 bases of the junction unmatched. The CDR3 sequence: CASSFLGLRETQYF. The CDR3 coding sequence is TGCGCCAGCAGCTTCCTGGGACTAAGAGAGACCCAGTACTTC.

The rearrangement links TRBV5-5 to TRBJ1-3; 9 bases agree with TRBD1. The junction had 3 bases not matched to a gene; V was cut back by 2 bases and J by 3 bases. CDR1 SGHKS and CDR2 YYEKEE come from the germline V gene (reference sequence). The CDR3 is 15 amino acids. Written as DNA, the CDR3 is TGTGCCAGCAGCTTACAGGGGGCGCTTGGAAACACCATATATTTT. This codes for CASSLQGALGNTIYF.

About this clone: A much larger clone lies one base from this, so it may be a read error. CDR3 nucleotide sequence: TGTGCCAGCAGCCGAGGGGGGCGGGGGACATTCCTACCTAACAATGAGCAGTTCTTC. Protein product: CASSRGGRGTFLPNNEQFF. The chain combines TRBV7-3 with TRBJ2-1; tentative D call: TRBD2 (7 bases). The germline gives CDR1 SGHTA, CDR2 FQGTGA. The V gene lost 5 bases and the J gene lost 5 bases, with 28 bases spanning the gap. This CDR3 comprises 19 residues.

This chain uses TRBV27 with TRBJ1-1, with D perhaps matching TRBD1 (6 bases). V was shortened by 7 bases and J by 1 base, with 13 bases between the two germline ends. CDR1 is MNHEY and CDR2 is SMNVEV in the germline V gene (reference sequence). The CDR3 has 14 amino acids. CDR3 region: CASTPIGGNTEAFF. CDR3 DNA: TGTGCCAGCACCCCGATAGGGGGGAACACTGAAGCTTTCTTT.

The chain combines TRBV10-3 with TRBJ1-2; possible D gene TRBD1, 5 bases. This CDR3 spans 15 amino acids. Trimming pared 6 bases from V and 6 bases from J, leaving 20 bases between. Germline CDR1 and CDR2: ENHRY and SYGVKD. The CDR3 is CAIRVGQGLDHGYTF. Here the CDR3 DNA reads TGTGCCATCAGAGTAGGGCAGGGCCTCGACCATGGCTACACCTTC.

The rearrangement joins TRBV5-4 to TRBJ2-2, with 9 bases fitting TRBD2. CDR3 length: 17 amino acids. Germline CDR1 is SGHNT and CDR2 is YYREEE (reference sequence). The V segment lost 1 base and the J segment 1 base; nucleotides outside the gene matches: 5. The CDR3 nucleotides read TGTGCCAGCAGCTTGAACCCACTAGCGGGGAACACCGGGGAGCTGTTTTTT. Its translation: CASSLNPLAGNTGELFF.

This clone was recorded many times. The chain uses TRBV30 and TRBJ2-1, with no clear D. Germline CDR1 reads GTSNPN; CDR2 reads SVGIG (reference sequence). V was cut by 7 bases and J by 0 bases, with 13 bases left in between. The CDR3 sequence is 14 residues long. The CDR3 here is CASLSSVSYNEQFF. The CDR3 nucleotides are TGTGCCTCGCTCTCAAGCGTCTCCTACAATGAGCAGTTCTTC.

This chain links TRBV9 with TRBJ1-3; D remains ambiguous. Germline CDR1 and CDR2: SGDLS and YYNGEE. The CDR3 runs 12 residues. Between the trimmed V and J ends, which lost 3 bases and 0 bases, there was a span of 1 base. The DNA for the CDR3 is TGTGCCAGCAGCGCCTCTGGAAACACCATATATTTT. Its protein product is CASSASGNTIYF.

CDR3 DNA sequence: TGTGCCAGCAGTGACCGGGACAGGGGTTTGGGCGAGCAGTACGTC. Translating gives CASSDRDRGLGEQYV. The chain has TRBV6-1 and TRBJ2-7; 10 bases are shared with TRBD1. Germline V gene sequence: CDR1 MNHNS, CDR2 SASEGT. This CDR3 has 15 amino acids. The V segment lost 3 bases and the J segment 6 bases; nucleotides outside the gene matches: 8.

There are a few counts of this clone. The chain has TRBV6-4 and TRBJ2-2, with TRBD2 identical over 12 bases. The CDR3 is 16 residues long. The V gene end was trimmed by 5 bases and the J gene end by 6 bases; junction bases not matched to a gene: 7. Germline-derived CDR1 and CDR2 are MRHNA and SNTAGT. CDR3 sequence: CASSRTSGGPPGELFF. CDR3 bases: TGTGCCAGCAGTAGAACTAGCGGGGGGCCGCCCGGGGAGCTGTTTTTT.

The count of this clone is one. The chain uses TRBV4-3 and TRBJ1-4; no clear D. In germline, CDR1 is LGHNA, CDR2 YSLEER. The germline V and J ends were trimmed by 1 base and 6 bases, with 9 bases remaining between them. The CDR3 length is 14 residues. CDR3 DNA: TGCGCCAGCAGCCAAGGGGGTTATGATGAAAAACTGTTTTTT. It yields the protein CASSQGGYDEKLFF.

The rearrangement joins TRBV7-9 to TRBJ2-7, with D perhaps TRBD2 (6 bases). V was clipped by 1 base and J by 0 bases, with 10 bases between them. Germline V lookup: CDR1 SEHNR, CDR2 FQNEAQ (reference sequence). There are 15 residues in the CDR3. The CDR3 protein is CASSLGSSGSYEQYV. The CDR3 DNA is TGTGCCAGCAGCTTAGGCAGTAGCGGCTCCTACGAGCAGTACGTC.

This sequence joins TRBV5-1 and TRBJ2-1; 11 nucleotides align to TRBD2. CDR1 and CDR2 from the germline V gene are SGHRS and YFSETQ. V lost 1 base to trimming and J lost 2 bases; unmatched junction nucleotides: 8. CDR3 size: 18 residues. Here the CDR3 DNA reads TGCGCCAGCAGCTTGTTAGCGGGGGGGACGCTAACCTACAATGAGCAGTTCTTC. Its protein is CASSLLAGGTLTYNEQFF.

The genes are TRBV18 and TRBJ2-3; 11 bases line up with TRBD2. The V and J ends lost 2 bases and 0 bases, in that order; junction bases with no gene match: 7. The V gene's germline CDR1 is KGHSH and CDR2 LQKENI. This CDR3 region has 18 residues. The CDR3 nucleotides are TGTGCCAGCTCACCAGAGACTAGCGGGGCCACTAGCACAGATACGCAGTATTTT. Protein product: CASSPETSGATSTDTQYF.

There are a few counts of this clone. The chain has TRBV25-1 and TRBJ2-5; D remains ambiguous. Germline values: CDR1 MGHDK, CDR2 SYGVNS. This CDR3 is built from 12 residues. The germline V and J ends were trimmed by 6 bases and 5 bases, with 10 bases remaining between them. The CDR3 spells CASSALLETQYF. The CDR3 coding sequence is TGTGCCAGCAGCGCCTTGTTGGAGACCCAGTACTTC. The whole variable domain, filled in from reference TRBV25-1 and TRBJ2-5, reads EADIYQTPRYLVIGTGKKITLECSQTMGHDKMYWYQQDPGMELHLIHYSYGVNSTEKGDLSSESTVSRIRTEHFPLTLESARPSHTSQYLCASSALLETQYFGPGTRLLVL.

The chain has TRBV12-3 or TRBV12-4 and TRBJ1-2, with no clear D. V was cut by 4 bases and J by 4 bases, with 7 bases left in between. The CDR3 consists of 12 residues. The chain's CDR3 is CASSSRGYGYTF. For the CDR3, the DNA is TGTGCCAGCAGTTCCCGGGGCTATGGCTACACCTTC.

The V gene is TRBV11-2, the J gene TRBJ2-7; tentatively, D is TRBD2 (5 bases). The V end lost 1 base, the J end lost 6 bases, and 16 bases lay between the germline ends. Per germline, CDR1 SGHAT and CDR2 FQNNGV. The CDR3 length is 15 residues. CDR3 residues: CASSLGAPGFGEQYF. CDR3 DNA: TGTGCCAGCAGCTTAGGGGCGCCGGGGTTTGGCGAGCAGTACTTC.

The chain employs TRBV2 and TRBJ2-3, with 7 bases aligning to TRBD2. V dropped 3 bases and J dropped 2; count of bases not matched to a gene: 8. The CDR3 is made up of 16 amino acids. Germline V gives CDR1 SNHLY, CDR2 FYNNEI. CDR3 nucleotide sequence: TGTGCCAGCAGTGATGGGAGGGCAGGGTCCACAGATACGCAGTATTTT. It is translated as CASSDGRAGSTDTQYF.

This clone was counted a few times. The J gene is TRBJ1-6, the V gene TRBV19, with 8 positions matching TRBD1. This CDR3 is built from 14 residues. V was pared by 7 bases and J by 10 bases, with 9 bases of the junction left unmatched. CDR1 is LNHDA, CDR2 SQIVND, per germline (reference sequence). The CDR3 DNA is TGTGCCAGTACCCCCCCAGGGACAGGATCACCCCTCCACTTT. Translation gives CASTPPGTGSPLHF.

This clone was observed a few times. V is TRBV29-1 and J is TRBJ2-5, with 9 positions matching TRBD1. There are 15 residues in the CDR3. CDR1 and CDR2 (germline): SQVTM, ANQGSEA. V trimming: 3 bases; J trimming: 4 bases; junction bases outside the gene matches: 9. The CDR3 nucleotides read TGCAGCGTTGAGCCCCGGACAGGGGTCGGAGAGACCCAGTACTTC. This encodes CSVEPRTGVGETQYF. The full variable domain, rest sourced from reference TRBV29-1 and TRBJ2-5, is SAVISQKPSRDICQRGTSLTIQCQVDSQVTMMFWYRQQPGQSLTLIATANQGSEATYESGFVIDKFPISRPNLTFSTLTVSNMSPEDSSIYLCSVEPRTGVGETQYFGPGTRLLVL.

This chain uses TRBV5-8 with TRBJ1-6; 7 positions agree with TRBD1. V was clipped by 4 bases and J by 7 bases; unmatched bases: 11. This CDR3 has 16 amino acids. The germline V gene has CDR1 SGHTS and CDR2 YDEGEE. The CDR3 region has the DNA TGTGCCAGCAGCACACCTCGGGACAGTACAAATTCACCCCTCCACTTT. Translation gives CASSTPRDSTNSPLHF.

This sequence joins TRBV5-8 and TRBJ1-1; 7 nucleotides match TRBD1. The J segment lost 4 bases and the V segment lost 2 bases, leaving 11 bases of the junction unmatched. Germline CDR1 is SGHTS and CDR2 is YDEGEE. The CDR3 loop spans 16 amino acids. The CDR3 region is CASSLWTGLAPTEAFF. The DNA of the CDR3 is TGTGCCAGCAGCTTATGGACAGGTCTGGCCCCCACTGAAGCTTTCTTT.

This clone was found a few times. Within the sample, other DNA sequences also encode this same CDR3. The gene calls are TRBV4-2 and TRBJ1-5, with TRBD1 identical over 7 bases. V trimming: 1 base; J trimming: 2 bases; junction bases outside the gene matches: 11. The length of the CDR3 is 18 residues. Germline V gene sequence: CDR1 LGHNA, CDR2 YNFKEQ. The CDR3 here is CASSQGDREEWGNQPQHF. CDR3 in DNA: TGTGCCAGCAGCCAAGGAGACAGGGAGGAGTGGGGCAATCAGCCCCAGCATTTT.

The chain couples TRBV11-2 to TRBJ2-1, with 7 bases aligning to TRBD1. Per germline, CDR1 SGHAT and CDR2 FQNNGV. V dropped 2 bases and J dropped 1; count of bases not matched to a gene: 2. This CDR3 has 15 amino acids. The CDR3 loop is CASSLTRGSYNEQFF. The CDR3 DNA follows: TGTGCCAGCAGCTTAACCAGGGGGTCCTACAATGAGCAGTTCTTC. Together with reference TRBV11-2 and TRBJ2-1, the CDR3 gives the full variable domain: EAGVAQSPRYKIIEKRQSVAFWCNPISGHATLYWYQQILGQGPKLLIQFQNNGVVDDSQLPKDRFSAERLKGVDSTLKIQPAKLEDSAVYLCASSLTRGSYNEQFFGPGTRLTVL.

This clone has just a few counts. V and J are TRBV6-1 and TRBJ1-5, with a weak D call TRBD1 (6 bases). Trimming shortened V by 0 bases and J by 7 bases, and 13 bases separated the two germline ends. Germline assignment: CDR1 MNHNS and CDR2 SASEGT. The CDR3 totals 15 residues. The CDR3: CASSEAFRGRQPQHF. DNA of the CDR3: TGTGCCAGCAGTGAAGCGTTCAGGGGACGGCAGCCCCAGCATTTT.

The chain carries TRBV6-5 and TRBJ2-5; D perhaps matches TRBD1 (5 bases). V was shortened by 1 base and J by 5 bases, with 14 bases between the two germline ends. This CDR3 is built from 15 residues. Germline V gene lookup returns CDR1 MNHEY and CDR2 SVGAGI. The CDR3 DNA sequence: TGTGCCAGCAGTTACTTGGACATAAGAAAGGAGACCCAGTACTTC. This gives the protein CASSYLDIRKETQYF.

The V call is TRBV6-5, the J call TRBJ1-1; D call uncertain. Germline V CDR1 and CDR2: MNHEY, SVGAGI. The CDR3 spans 14 residues. Trimming cost V 3 bases and J 4 bases, with 12 bases left between them. The CDR3 sequence is CASSYSGILTEAFF. CDR3 bases: TGTGCCAGCAGTTATTCGGGGATTCTCACTGAAGCTTTCTTT.

V gene TRBV5-6 combines with J gene TRBJ1-5; a possible D gene is TRBD1 (6 bases). Germline V gene sequence: CDR1 SGHDT, CDR2 YYEEEE. V dropped 4 bases and J dropped 0 bases, with 8 bases sitting between them. This CDR3 is 14 amino acids long. This CDR3 reads CASSGQFSNQPQHF. CDR3 in DNA: TGTGCCAGCAGCGGACAGTTTAGCAATCAGCCCCAGCATTTT.

The chain uses TRBV6-2 or TRBV6-3 and TRBJ1-2, with TRBD1 matching over 10 bases. V trimming: 0 bases; J trimming: 1 base; junction bases outside the gene matches: 2. This CDR3 is built from 16 residues. Per the germline V gene, CDR1 is MNHEY and CDR2 is SVGEGT. The DNA of the CDR3 is TGTGCCAGCAGTTACTCTCGGACAGGGGGTAACTATGGCTACACCTTC. It encodes CASSYSRTGGNYGYTF.

This chain uses TRBV2 with TRBJ2-3, with D tentatively TRBD1 or TRBD2 (5 bases each). Trimming left V 5 bases short and J 1 base short, with 16 bases between. CDR1 is SNHLY and CDR2 is FYNNEI in the germline V gene. CDR3 length: 16 residues. In DNA, the CDR3 is TGTGCCAGCAGTCGCCGGGACCTACCTCGCACAGATACGCAGTATTTT. Its protein product is CASSRRDLPRTDTQYF. The full variable domain, completed using reference TRBV2 and TRBJ2-3, is EPEVTQTPSHQVTQMGQEVILRCVPISNHLYFYWYRQILGQKVEFLVSFYNNEISEKSEIFDDQFSVERPDGSNFTLKIRSTKLEDSAMYFCASSRRDLPRTDTQYFGPGTRLTVL.

The gene calls are TRBV11-2 and TRBJ2-1; D could derive from TRBD1 or TRBD2 (5 bases each). CDR3 length: 13 amino acids. V lost 4 bases to trimming and J lost 5 bases, with 9 bases between them. Germline V gives CDR1 SGHAT, CDR2 FQNNGV. The CDR3 sequence: CASSWGPDNEQFF. As DNA, the CDR3 is TGTGCCAGCAGCTGGGGACCGGACAATGAGCAGTTCTTC.

This chain connects TRBV11-2 to TRBJ2-7; 11 nucleotides align to TRBD2. The CDR3 spans 17 residues. Germline assignment: CDR1 SGHAT and CDR2 FQNNGV. Trimming cost V 3 bases and J 3 bases; bases outside gene matches: 10. CDR3 sequence reads: CASSFMLAGGPLYEQYV. Here the CDR3 DNA reads TGTGCCAGCAGCTTCATGCTAGCGGGGGGACCCCTCTACGAGCAGTACGTC.